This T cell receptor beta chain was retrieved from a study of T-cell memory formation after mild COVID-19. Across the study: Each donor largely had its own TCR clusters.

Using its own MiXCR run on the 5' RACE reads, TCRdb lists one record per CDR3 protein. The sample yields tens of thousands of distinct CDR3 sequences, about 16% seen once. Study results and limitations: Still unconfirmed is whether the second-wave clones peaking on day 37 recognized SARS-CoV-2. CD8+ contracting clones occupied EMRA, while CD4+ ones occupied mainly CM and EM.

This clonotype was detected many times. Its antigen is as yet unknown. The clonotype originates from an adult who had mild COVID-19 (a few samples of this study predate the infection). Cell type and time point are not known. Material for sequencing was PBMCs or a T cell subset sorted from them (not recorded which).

The CDR3 spells CASSPSIVPQYF. The CDR3 region has the DNA TGTGCCAGCAGCCCTTCTATCGTCCCCCAGTACTTC. V is TRBV7-3 and J is TRBJ2-5; D gene ambiguous. Deletions cut 5 bases from V and 9 bases from J, with 13 bases between. The CDR3 sequence is 12 residues long. Germline V gene data show CDR1 as SGHTA and CDR2 as FQGTGA.